In its sample, the clone carrying this TCR beta chain was seen once. Enrollees, about 18 to 90 years old, lived in about two dozen US areas. This record belongs to a study of blood T cell repertoires in COVID-19. Study as a whole: Sources were T cells, B-cell-depleted T cells, or PBMCs; the material itself was cDNA or gDNA.

TCRdb's table, derived via immunoSEQ multiplex PCR, lists solely in-frame clones and lacks some. The sample has about 440,000 clones; 70% to 90% are singletons. This CDR3 has 15 residues. In germline, CDR1 is SEHNR, CDR2 FQNEAQ (reference sequence). The V and J ends lost 5 bases and 0 bases, in that order; junction bases with no gene match: 6. The V and J genes are TRBV7-9 and TRBJ1-1, with TRBD1 matching over 7 bases. The source material was PBMCs or T cells enriched from blood (not recorded which). This TCR came from a woman under 30 with acute COVID-19. CDR3 residues: CASSPGQRLNTEAFF. As DNA, the CDR3 is TGTGCCAGCAGCCCGGGACAGAGACTGAACACTGAAGCTTTCTTT.